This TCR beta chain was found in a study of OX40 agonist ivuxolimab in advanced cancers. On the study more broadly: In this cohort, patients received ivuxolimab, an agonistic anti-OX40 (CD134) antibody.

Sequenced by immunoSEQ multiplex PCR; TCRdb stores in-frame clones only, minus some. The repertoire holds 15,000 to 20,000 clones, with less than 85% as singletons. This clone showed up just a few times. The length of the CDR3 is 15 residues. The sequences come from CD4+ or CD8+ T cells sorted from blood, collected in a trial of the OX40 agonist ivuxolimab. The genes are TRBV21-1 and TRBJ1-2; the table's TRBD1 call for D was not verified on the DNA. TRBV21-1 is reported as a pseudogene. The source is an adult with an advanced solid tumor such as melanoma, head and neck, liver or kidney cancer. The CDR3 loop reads CASSKGERTGNGYTF. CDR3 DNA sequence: TGTGCCAGCAGCAAAGGGGAACGGACAGGAAATGGCTACACCTTC.